Following are 10 T cell receptor beta chains from one sample sequenced in a study of T cell repertoires in cytomegalovirus infection. These receptors are not linked to any known antigen. TCRdb re-called the reads through MiXCR, storing one row per CDR3 protein. The repertoire consists of roughly 570,000 distinct CDR3 sequences, with 40% occurring once and the leading ten covering over 45%. Here the sequenced sample was cultured PBMCs, taken from culture after CMV antigen stimulation. The receptors come from a human donor in good health (CMV status not recorded). Some clones in this sample may be carry-over from other donors' samples.

The chain combines TRBV7-6 with TRBJ2-3, with 7 bases fitting TRBD2. Trimming took 7 bases from V and 2 from J; bases not matched to a gene: 6. CDR1 and CDR2 from the germline V gene are SGHVS and FNYEAQ. The CDR3 totals 14 residues. CDR3 sequence: CASNLGGFTDTQYF. The CDR3 DNA sequence: TGTGCCAGCAACCTCGGGGGGTTCACAGATACGCAGTATTTT. The full variable domain, rest sourced from reference TRBV7-6 and TRBJ2-3, is GAGVSQSPRYKVTKRGQDVALRCDPISGHVSLYWYRQALGQGPEFLTYFNYEAQQDKSGLPNDRFSAERPEGSISTLTIQRTEQRDSAMYRCASNLGGFTDTQYFGPGTRLTVL.

This chain links TRBV11-2 with TRBJ2-1; a weak D match, TRBD1 (6 bases). This CDR3 region has 11 residues. V gave up 0 bases and J gave up 13 bases, with 7 bases separating them. Germline V gives CDR1 SGHAT, CDR2 FQNNGV. The DNA of the CDR3 is TGTGCCAGCAGCTTAGAGGGGGCACAGTTCTTC. As protein: CASSLEGAQFF.

This clonotype was picked up a small number of times. J is TRBJ2-7 and V is TRBV7-6; no definite D call. The CDR3 length is 14 residues. The ends were cut back, 2 bases at V and 0 bases at J, with 8 bases in the middle. The germline gives CDR1 SGHVS, CDR2 FNYEAQ. CDR3 loop: CASSLLDLSYEQYF. The CDR3, as DNA: TGTGCCAGCAGCTTACTGGACCTCTCCTACGAGCAGTACTTC.

The chain carries TRBV7-8 and TRBJ2-7, with 9 bases that match TRBD2. Losses at the gene ends were 2 bases for V and 5 bases for J; bases not matched to a gene: 1. Germline V gene sequence: CDR1 SGHVS, CDR2 FQNEAQ. This CDR3 has 13 residues. The CDR3 region has the DNA TGTGCCAGCAGCTTAAGCGGGGGGCACGAGCAGTACTTC. Its protein product is CASSLSGGHEQYF.

Only a few counts were recorded for this clonotype. The chain couples TRBV7-2 to TRBJ2-7, with TRBD2 matching over 7 bases. From germline, CDR1 is SGHTA and CDR2 FQGNSA. The V and J ends lost 7 bases and 4 bases, in that order; junction bases with no gene match: 7. The CDR3 runs 13 residues. Here the CDR3 DNA reads TGTGCCAGCACCGCTATGGGACTATACGAGCAGTACTTC. Translation gives CASTAMGLYEQYF.

The V gene is TRBV19, the J gene TRBJ2-1, with D perhaps matching TRBD2 (6 bases). Trimming cost V 6 bases and J 13 bases, with 13 bases left between them. The germline V gene has CDR1 LNHDA and CDR2 SQIVND (reference sequence). The CDR3 contains 11 residues. This CDR3 reads CASRGLAQQFF. The CDR3 DNA sequence: TGTGCCAGTAGAGGGCTAGCGCAACAGTTCTTC.

The CDR3 coding sequence is TGTGCCACCAGTGATTTTTCCCTCACAGATACGCAGTATTTT. Translated: CATSDFSLTDTQYF. The V call is TRBV24-1, the J call TRBJ2-3; D is unresolved. Trimming took off 1 base at V and 2 bases at J, with 6 bases between the two ends. This CDR3 has 14 amino acids. The germline V gene has CDR1 KGHDR and CDR2 SFDVKD.

This clonotype was seen only a few times. The V and J genes are TRBV5-4 and TRBJ1-2; 9 nucleotides line up with TRBD1. This CDR3 has 14 residues. Trimming cost V 6 bases and J 3 bases; bases outside gene matches: 6. Germline loops: CDR1 SGHNT, CDR2 YYREEE (reference sequence). CDR3 amino acids: CASTWDREYYGYTF. The CDR3 DNA sequence: TGTGCCAGCACCTGGGACAGGGAGTACTATGGCTACACCTTC.

This rearrangement joins TRBV27 to TRBJ2-1; D remains unclear. Germline lookup yields CDR1 MNHEY and CDR2 SMNVEV (reference sequence). The CDR3 totals 12 residues. Between the trimmed V and J ends, which lost 5 bases and 5 bases, there was a span of 7 bases. This CDR3 is CASSPFNNEQFF. CDR3 coding DNA: TGTGCCAGCAGTCCTTTCAACAATGAGCAGTTCTTC.

The chain employs TRBV6-1 and TRBJ1-1; D might be TRBD1 (5 bases). The germline V gene encodes CDR1 MNHNS and CDR2 SASEGT. V lost 7 bases, J lost 3 bases, and 18 bases lay in between. This CDR3 has 15 residues. The CDR3 coding sequence is TGTGCCAGCAAAGGGACCGACCTGGTCGACACTGAAGCTTTCTTT. It yields the protein CASKGTDLVDTEAFF.